Listed below are T cell receptor beta chains from one sample, sequenced in a study of CD8+ T cells in alopecia areata. Assay used: immunoSEQ multiplex PCR; TCRdb lists only in-frame clones, some missing. This sample yields over 250,000 clones, of which around 64% are seen a single time; around 0.84% belongs to the top ten. Source: CD4+ T cells sorted from blood, taken around week 54, from a patient treated with tofacitinib. The receptors here all came from a human donor with alopecia areata. Both conserved end residues are part of each CDR3. Each record gives: J gene, V gene, D gene, clone size, CDR3 DNA, CDR3 protein. The D gene is left open where the match is weak. Part of the rows lack a size; the others show once, few, many or a class for expanded clones.

>TRBJ2-7|TRBV29-1|TRBD2|NA
TGCAGCGTCAGGACTAGCGGCGGTTACGAGCAGTACTTC
CSVRTSGGYEQYF
>TRBJ1-5|TRBV19|NA|NA
TGTGCCAGTAGTATACGGTGGAGCAATCAGCCCCAGCATTTT
CASSIRWSNQPQHF
>TRBJ1-6|TRBV29-1|NA|NA
TGCAGCGTTTCAAGCGGGATCGATTCACCCCTCCACTTT
CSVSSGIDSPLHF
>TRBJ2-5|TRBV25-1|NA|many
TGTGCCAGCAGTGGGGCGGGGGAGACCCAGTACTTC
CASSGAGETQYF
>TRBJ1-2|TRBV7-9|NA|few
TGTGCCGCTGAGCAGGAGCGCTATGGCTACACCTTC
CAAEQERYGYTF
>TRBJ1-5|TRBV30|TRBD1|NA
TGTGCCTGGAGTGGACAGGGGTATAGCAATCAGCCCCAGCATTTT
CAWSGQGYSNQPQHF
>TRBJ1-3|TRBV25-1|NA|NA
TGTGCCAGCAGTCCCGCCGGAAACACCATATATTTT
CASSPAGNTIYF
>TRBJ2-5|TRBV29-1|NA|NA
TGCAGCGTTGGGCAGGGAGAAGAGACCCAGTACTTC
CSVGQGEETQYF
>TRBJ2-1|TRBV9|TRBD2|NA
TGTGCCAGCAGCGTAGCTAGCGGGGGGCCGTCCGAGCAGTTCTTC
CASSVASGGPSEQFF
>TRBJ2-5|TRBV13|TRBD2|few
TGTGCCAGCAGCAGTGAAGGACTAGCGGGGCGGCAAGAGACCCAGTACTTC
CASSSEGLAGRQETQYF
>TRBJ2-5|TRBV29-1|NA|few
TGCAGCCTCCGGGACCCTAATAGGGAGACCCAGTACTTC
CSLRDPNRETQYF
>TRBJ2-1|TRBV27|NA|NA
TGTGCCAGCAGCTCCGCTAAAACATTCTACAATGAGCAGTTCTTC
CASSSAKTFYNEQFF
>TRBJ2-5|TRBV5-6|NA|once
TGTGCCAGCAGGACCAAGGGTTGGTACCAAGAGACCCAGTACTTC
CASRTKGWYQETQYF
>TRBJ2-3|TRBV5-1|NA|NA
TGCGCCAGCAGCCCCGAGGTAGCGAGCACAGATACGCAGTATTTT
CASSPEVASTDTQYF
>TRBJ1-5|TRBV30|NA|NA
TGTGCCTGGAGTAAGCAATACAATCAGCCCCAGCATTTT
CAWSKQYNQPQHF
>TRBJ1-1|TRBV5-1|NA|NA
TGCGCCAGCAGCTCTTTAGAGACAGGGAACACTGAAGCTTTCTTT
CASSSLETGNTEAFF
>TRBJ2-3|TRBV2|NA|NA
TGTGCCAGCAGTGAGGATCATCTCACAGATACGCAGTATTTT
CASSEDHLTDTQYF
>TRBJ1-2|TRBV9|NA|NA
TGTGCCAGCAGCCCACGAGGGGGTAACTATGGCTACACCTTC
CASSPRGGNYGYTF
>TRBJ2-7|TRBV30|NA|few
TGTGCCTGGAGTTTGCGCCCAAGCGGGCAGTACTTC
CAWSLRPSGQYF
>TRBJ2-5|TRBV5-1|TRBD2|NA
TGCGCCAGCAGTTCGGAGGGACTAGCAGGGACCCAGTACTTC
CASSSEGLAGTQYF
>TRBJ2-5|TRBV6-5|NA|NA
TGTGCCAGCAGTCAATGGTACCAAGAGACCCAGTACTTC
CASSQWYQETQYF
>TRBJ2-1|TRBV19|NA|many
TGTGCCAGTAGTAGGATGAATGAGCAGTTCTTC
CASSRMNEQFF
>TRBJ1-1|TRBV6-6|TRBD1|NA
TGTGCCAGCAGTCGGGACGGGACAGTGAACACTGAAGCTTTCTTT
CASSRDGTVNTEAFF
>TRBJ1-5|TRBV12-5|NA|few
TGTGCCTCGGGTCAGGCCCGGAGCAATCAGCCCCAGCATTTT
CASGQARSNQPQHF
>TRBJ2-3|TRBV4-1|NA|NA
TGCGCCAGCAGCCAAGGGGCTAGCCGCGATACGCAGTATTTT
CASSQGASRDTQYF
>TRBJ2-6|TRBV29-1|TRBD2|NA
TGCAGCGTGACTAGCGGGGGGGGCTCTGGGGCCAACGTCCTGACTTTC
CSVTSGGGSGANVLTF
>TRBJ2-3|TRBV2|NA|few
TGTGCCAGCAGCCGCGAGGGTAGGACAGATACGCAGTATTTT
CASSREGRTDTQYF
>TRBJ2-7|TRBV5-4|NA|NA
TGTGCCAGCAGCTTGGCCCAGGGAAACGAGCAGTACTTC
CASSLAQGNEQYF
>TRBJ2-5|TRBV6-5|TRBD2|NA
TGTGCCAGCAGGTCGGGAGGAAACAGGGAGACCCAGTACTTC
CASRSGGNRETQYF
>TRBJ2-3|TRBV2|TRBD2|NA
TGTGCCAGCAGTGAAGTGGGACTAGCGGGGGACTACACAGATACGCAGTATTTT
CASSEVGLAGDYTDTQYF